The sequence of this T cell receptor (beta chain) was determined in a study of shared clonotypes between healthy human individuals. Original data processing: Filtering differed, since immunoSEQ gave only junction sequences and no quality scores. The method was immunoSEQ multiplex PCR; TCRdb's version includes in-frame clones alone and lacks a portion of them. D and trimming come from the DNA, and the V and J calls and clone size come from that table. The sample holds about 680,000 clones, around 73% seen once. About this clone: The antigen is unknown.

Donors, healthy HIV-negative adults, lacked recent acute infections or vaccinations. The CDR3 extends over 13 amino acids. J lost 1 base, V lost 4 bases, and 1 base had no gene match. Germline V CDR1 and CDR2: SGDLS, YYNGEE. General observations from the study: Only a few donors were included, so the genetic and exposure-history diversity represented was limited.

J is TRBJ2-5 and V is TRBV9, with 7 bases lining up with TRBD2. The source is a woman aged 25-40 years in good health. Material for sequencing was memory CD4+ T cells sorted from blood. Subset reported: CD45RA-negative fraction. This chain's CDR3 is CASSSSGQETQYF. The CDR3 nucleotides read TGTGCCAGCAGCTCTAGCGGCCAAGAGACCCAGTACTTC.